This T cell receptor (beta chain) emerged from a study of blood T cell repertoires in COVID-19. V dropped 2 bases and J dropped 2 bases, with 12 bases sitting between them. The germline V gene has CDR1 LGHNA and CDR2 YSLEER. The CDR3 consists of 15 residues. Profiling relied on immunoSEQ multiplex PCR, and the TCRdb table lists in-frame clones only, not all of them. Here the sample spans approximately 31,000 clones, about 89% being singletons. The rearrangement links TRBV4-3 to TRBJ1-2, with D perhaps matching TRBD1 (5 bases). The clonotype was recovered from a man aged 65 to 79 with active COVID-19. Sequenced: peripheral blood. CDR3: CASSQNQGFNYGYTF. The CDR3 DNA reads as TGCGCCAGCAGCCAAAACCAGGGATTCAACTATGGCTACACCTTC.